These 30 T cell receptor beta chains share one sample of origin, sequenced in a study of cytomegalovirus exposure and HLA in healthy donors. Generated by immunoSEQ multiplex PCR, the TCRdb table keeps only in-frame clones and is missing some. Found here are 140,000 to 150,000 clones, approximately 90% of them singletons; the top ten hold about 0.65%. Sequencing was carried out using PBMCs. Every receptor here comes from a man aged 18 to 29 in good health and CMV-seronegative.

The chain links TRBV9 to TRBJ2-5; 7 nucleotides align to TRBD1. Trimming at V came to 3 bases and at J to 3 bases, leaving 5 bases not matched to a gene. The CDR3 length is 14 residues. CDR1 SGDLS and CDR2 YYNGEE come from the germline V gene. DNA of the CDR3: TGTGCCAGCAGCGAGGGGGCATACGAAGAGACCCAGTACTTC. Protein sequence: CASSEGAYEETQYF.

The chain uses TRBV9 and TRBJ1-2, with D possibly being TRBD1 (5 bases). V was cut by 2 bases and J by 7 bases, with 18 bases left in between. This CDR3 is built from 15 residues. From germline, CDR1 is SGDLS and CDR2 YYNGEE. Here the CDR3 reads CASSVTGTETGGYTF. For the CDR3, the DNA is TGTGCCAGCAGCGTTACCGGGACTGAGACGGGTGGCTACACCTTC.

This chain joins TRBV6-1 and TRBJ2-4; D unresolved. The CDR3 runs 14 residues. The V end was cut by 3 bases, the J end by 7 bases, with 13 bases between. Germline-derived CDR1 and CDR2 are MNHNS and SASEGT. The CDR3 DNA sequence: TGTGCCAGCAGTGATTGGGTTGGAGAGAACATTCAGTACTTC. It specifies CASSDWVGENIQYF.

The chain has TRBV9 and TRBJ2-2; TRBD2 agrees at 10 bases. The CDR3 has 16 residues. Germline CDR1 and CDR2: SGDLS and YYNGEE. V shed 4 bases and J 1 base; nucleotides not matched to a gene: 4. This CDR3 is CASSTTSGENTGELFF. In DNA, the CDR3 is TGTGCCAGCAGCACCACTAGCGGGGAGAACACCGGGGAGCTGTTTTTT.

V and J are TRBV18 and TRBJ1-4, with 11 bases aligning to TRBD1. With 1 base clipped from V and 7 bases from J, the junction kept 11 bases outside the gene matches. This CDR3 region has 18 residues. The germline gives CDR1 KGHSH, CDR2 LQKENI. CDR3 in amino acids: CASSPRRDRGSAREKLFF. In DNA form, the CDR3 reads TGTGCCAGCTCACCACGCCGGGACAGGGGGAGCGCACGTGAAAAACTGTTTTTT.

The V and J genes are TRBV6-1 and TRBJ2-7, with TRBD2 matching 7 bases. The CDR3 is 17 amino acids. Germline lookup yields CDR1 MNHNS and CDR2 SASEGT. The junction had 13 bases not matched to a gene; V was cut back by 2 bases and J by 3 bases. In DNA, the CDR3 is TGTGCCAGCAGTGAAATAAGTGTGCGGGGAGGGGTCTACGAGCAGTACGTC. Amino acid sequence: CASSEISVRGGVYEQYV.

The chain combines TRBV2 with TRBJ1-1, with D perhaps TRBD1 (5 bases). Looked up from germline, CDR1 is SNHLY and CDR2 is FYNNEI. Trimming removed 0 bases at V and 2 bases at J, with 19 bases between. This CDR3 is built from 18 residues. The CDR3 is CASSEALMSGRGNTEAFF. In DNA form, the CDR3 reads TGTGCCAGCAGTGAAGCGCTAATGTCAGGGCGAGGCAACACTGAAGCTTTCTTT.

This chain uses TRBV9 with TRBJ2-2; D not certain. Trimming cost V 3 bases and J 1 base, with 4 bases left between them. The CDR3 sequence is 13 residues long. Germline CDR1 reads SGDLS; CDR2 reads YYNGEE. CDR3 coding DNA: TGTGCCAGCAGCGCCTTGAACACCGGGGAGCTGTTTTTT. This translates into CASSALNTGELFF.

This chain links TRBV5-8 with TRBJ2-3; the D is unclear. The CDR3 has 16 residues. Germline CDR1 is SGHTS and CDR2 is YDEGEE. V was shortened by 4 bases and J by 4 bases, with 19 bases between the two germline ends. The CDR3: CASSKASTVRADTQYF. The CDR3 DNA reads as TGTGCCAGCAGCAAGGCTTCTACTGTACGGGCAGATACGCAGTATTTT.

The CDR3 DNA follows: TGTGCCAGCAGCTTTCATGCACCCGGGACAGGGAAGGACTATGGCTACACCTTC. Protein sequence: CASSFHAPGTGKDYGYTF. The chain has TRBV5-8 and TRBJ1-2; 9 nucleotides match TRBD1. V shed 2 bases, J shed 3 bases, and the junction held 14 bases outside the gene matches. Looked up from germline, CDR1 is SGHTS and CDR2 is YDEGEE. CDR3 size: 18 residues.

This clone has a single count. The gene calls are TRBV5-6 and TRBJ2-7; TRBD2 aligns across 15 bases. This CDR3 spans 16 amino acids. The germline V gene has CDR1 SGHDT and CDR2 YYEEEE. The V gene end was trimmed by 0 bases and the J gene end by 5 bases; junction bases not matched to a gene: 3. CDR3 DNA: TGTGCCAGCAGCTTGGGGACTAGCGGGGGGGCCCACGAGCAGTACTTC. Translated, it gives CASSLGTSGGAHEQYF. The complete variable domain, with remaining parts taken from reference TRBV5-6 and TRBJ2-7, reads DAGVTQSPTHLIKTRGQQVTLRCSPKSGHDTVSWYQQALGQGPQFIFQYYEEEERQRGNFPDRFSGHQFPNYSSELNVNALLLGDSALYLCASSLGTSGGAHEQYFGPGTRLTVT.

This chain links TRBV9 with TRBJ2-5; the D gene is possibly TRBD2 (6 bases). CDR1 SGDLS and CDR2 YYNGEE come from the germline V gene. CDR3 size: 13 residues. Trimming removed 7 bases from V and 3 bases from J, with 13 bases in between. CDR3 nucleotides: TGTGCCAGCGGTCGGCCGGGGGAAGAGACCCAGTACTTC. It is translated as CASGRPGEETQYF.

The chain joins TRBV5-4 to TRBJ1-1; maybe TRBD1 (5 bases). The germline V gene has CDR1 SGHNT and CDR2 YYREEE (reference sequence). The V end was cut by 4 bases, the J end by 5 bases, with 15 bases between. The CDR3 covers 14 residues. This chain's CDR3 is CASSPRGEGTEAFF. The CDR3 nucleotides read TGTGCCAGCAGCCCGCGGGGGGAAGGTACTGAAGCTTTCTTT.

The gene calls are TRBV27 and TRBJ2-3, with 12 bases identical to TRBD2. The CDR3 loop spans 16 amino acids. Germline V gene lookup returns CDR1 MNHEY and CDR2 SMNVEV (reference sequence). The V segment lost 6 bases and the J segment 7 bases; nucleotides outside the gene matches: 11. The CDR3 DNA follows: TGTGCCAGCAGGAGCCGGACTAGCGGGAATGTCAATACGCAGTATTTT. Amino acids: CASRSRTSGNVNTQYF.

V is TRBV11-3 and J is TRBJ2-2; perhaps TRBD1 as D (5 bases). The CDR3 runs 15 residues. CDR1 and CDR2 from the germline V gene are SGHNT and YENEEA. The V end lost 6 bases, the J end lost 2 bases, and 13 bases lay between the germline ends. This CDR3 reads CASSFTGSNTGELFF. CDR3 nucleotides: TGTGCCAGCAGTTTTACAGGATCCAACACCGGGGAGCTGTTTTTT.

The chain is built from TRBV6-6 and TRBJ2-3; 7 bases line up with TRBD2. Germline CDR1 is MNHNY and CDR2 is SVGAGI (reference sequence). The CDR3 runs 14 residues. V trimming: 2 bases; J trimming: 6 bases; junction bases outside the gene matches: 5. CDR3 bases: TGTGCCAGCAGTTACGGGAGGGCTTGGGATACGCAGTATTTT. As protein: CASSYGRAWDTQYF.

The chain carries TRBV5-6 and TRBJ1-6; 9 bases map to TRBD1. V dropped 4 bases and J dropped 10; count of bases not matched to a gene: 9. Germline CDR1 SGHDT, CDR2 YYEEEE. There are 15 residues in the CDR3. The CDR3 loop reads CASSTTGGSRSPLHF. The CDR3 nucleotides are TGTGCCAGCAGCACTACAGGGGGCTCTCGCTCACCCCTCCACTTT.

The rearrangement uses TRBV9 and TRBJ2-1; TRBD2 agrees at 11 bases. This CDR3 is 17 amino acids long. Germline trimming cut 0 bases from V and 3 bases from J; bases unmatched to any gene: 5. Germline CDR1 is SGDLS and CDR2 is YYNGEE. CDR3 amino acids: CASSVVASGRIYNEQFF. In nucleotides, the CDR3 is TGTGCCAGCAGCGTAGTCGCTAGCGGGAGGATCTACAATGAGCAGTTCTTC.

This chain joins TRBV30 and TRBJ2-3; 7 bases are a match to TRBD1. The germline V gene encodes CDR1 GTSNPN and CDR2 SVGIG (reference sequence). This CDR3 spans 14 amino acids. Losses at the gene ends were 5 bases for V and 1 base for J; bases not matched to a gene: 6. In nucleotides, the CDR3 is TGTGCCTGGGACAGGGTTGAGGGCACAGATACGCAGTATTTT. Its protein is CAWDRVEGTDTQYF. Variable domain in full (rest from reference TRBV30 and TRBJ2-3): SQTIHQWPATLVQPVGSPLSLECTVEGTSNPNLYWYRQAAGRGLQLLFYSVGIGQISSEVPQNLSASRPQDRQFILSSKKLLLSDSGFYLCAWDRVEGTDTQYFGPGTRLTVL.

The V call is TRBV7-2, the J call TRBJ2-5; D gene uncertain. The CDR3 totals 14 residues. CDR1 is SGHTA and CDR2 is FQGNSA in the germline V gene. V lost 1 base and J lost 5, with 11 bases in between. The CDR3 DNA reads as TGTGCCAGCAGCTTAGTCTCGGAGTCGGAGACCCAGTACTTC. Encoded protein: CASSLVSESETQYF. Based on the CDR3 plus reference TRBV7-2 and TRBJ2-5, the full variable domain is GAGVSQSPSNKVTEKGKDVELRCDPISGHTALYWYRQSLGQGLEFLIYFQGNSAPDKSGLPSDRFSAERTGGSVSTLTIQRTQQEDSAVYLCASSLVSESETQYFGPGTRLLVL.

V and J are TRBV2 and TRBJ2-7; 9 bases map to TRBD1. The J segment lost 3 bases and the V segment lost 6 bases, leaving 9 bases of the junction unmatched. Germline V gives CDR1 SNHLY, CDR2 FYNNEI. This CDR3 has 15 residues. Written as DNA, the CDR3 is TGTGCCAGCAGCGACGACAGGGGGGGAGTCTACGAGCAGTACGTC. Translation: CASSDDRGGVYEQYV.

This chain links TRBV28 with TRBJ2-7; TRBD1 matches at 7 bases. With V trimmed by 5 bases and J by 3 bases, 10 bases remained unmatched. This CDR3 spans 15 amino acids. Germline CDR1 is MDHEN and CDR2 is SYDVKM. CDR3 sequence (DNA): TGTGCCAGCAGTGAGACAGGGAACCAATTCTACGAGCAGTACGTC. Translated, it gives CASSETGNQFYEQYV.

V gene TRBV23-1 combines with J gene TRBJ2-1; 8 nucleotides match TRBD1. TRBV23-1 is an ORF, with its function uncertain. With V trimmed by 3 bases and J by 6 bases, 7 bases remained unmatched. This CDR3 spans 15 amino acids. The CDR3 DNA reads as TGCGCCAGCAGTCATCAGGACAGGGAGGCCAATGAGCAGTTCTTC. It translates to CASSHQDREANEQFF.

This rearrangement joins TRBV10-1 to TRBJ1-1; 9 bases are shared with TRBD1. The junction had 2 bases not matched to a gene; V was cut back by 2 bases and J by 1 base. The germline V gene has CDR1 WNHNN and CDR2 SYGVQD (reference sequence). This CDR3 is 15 amino acids long. In DNA, the CDR3 is TGCGCCAGCAGTGAGGGGACAGGGTCGAACACTGAAGCTTTCTTT. Amino acids: CASSEGTGSNTEAFF.

This clone was detected only once. The V gene is TRBV7-2, the J gene TRBJ2-1, with TRBD2 matching over 11 bases. Trimming took 3 bases from V and 8 from J; bases not matched to a gene: 9. The CDR3 runs to 16 residues. Per the germline V gene, CDR1 is SGHTA and CDR2 is FQGNSA. The CDR3 is CASSFRHSGGADEQFF. The CDR3 DNA reads as TGTGCCAGCAGCTTCCGCCATAGCGGGGGGGCCGATGAGCAGTTCTTC. The full variable domain, rest sourced from reference TRBV7-2 and TRBJ2-1, is GAGVSQSPSNKVTEKGKDVELRCDPISGHTALYWYRQSLGQGLEFLIYFQGNSAPDKSGLPSDRFSAERTGGSVSTLTIQRTQQEDSAVYLCASSFRHSGGADEQFFGPGTRLTVL.

This sequence joins TRBV18 and TRBJ2-1, with 9 bases that match TRBD1. The V gene's germline CDR1 is KGHSH and CDR2 LQKENI. Trimming took 1 base from V and 7 from J; bases not matched to a gene: 5. CDR3 length: 15 amino acids. The DNA of the CDR3 is TGTGCCAGCTCACCACGGGACAGGGTATCAAATGAGCAGTTCTTC. Translating gives CASSPRDRVSNEQFF.

The gene calls are TRBV29-1 and TRBJ1-2; 8 positions agree with TRBD1. The germline V gene encodes CDR1 SQVTM and CDR2 ANQGSEA. The CDR3 runs to 14 residues. J was trimmed by 5 bases and V by 2 bases; bases with no gene match: 7. The CDR3, as DNA: TGCAGCGTTGAACTACAGGGGGTACTGTATGGCTACACCTTC. This gives the protein CSVELQGVLYGYTF.

This chain connects TRBV5-1 to TRBJ2-5; the match to TRBD2 covers 8 bases. Germline CDR1 and CDR2: SGHRS and YFSETQ. This CDR3 comprises 15 residues. The ends lost 5 bases at V and 4 bases at J; junction bases unmatched: 10. The CDR3, as DNA: TGCGCCAGCAGGGGGAGCGGGAGAAAGGGAGAGACCCAGTACTTC. Translation gives CASRGSGRKGETQYF.

The chain couples TRBV6-1 to TRBJ2-3, with a tentative D call TRBD1 (5 bases). The CDR3 sequence is 13 residues long. Germline V gene data show CDR1 as MNHNS and CDR2 as SASEGT. Between the trimmed V and J ends, which lost 8 bases and 0 bases, there was a span of 9 bases. The CDR3 protein is CASHHRSTDTQYF. The CDR3 region has the DNA TGTGCCAGCCACCACAGGAGCACAGATACGCAGTATTTT.

This CDR3 reads CASSRDTIYEQYF. The CDR3 DNA sequence: TGTGCCAGCAGCCGGGACACCATCTACGAGCAGTACTTC. This chain links TRBV7-8 with TRBJ2-7; a possible D gene is TRBD1 (6 bases). This CDR3 comprises 13 residues. CDR1 SGHVS and CDR2 FQNEAQ come from the germline V gene. V dropped 5 bases and J dropped 3 bases, with 11 bases sitting between them.